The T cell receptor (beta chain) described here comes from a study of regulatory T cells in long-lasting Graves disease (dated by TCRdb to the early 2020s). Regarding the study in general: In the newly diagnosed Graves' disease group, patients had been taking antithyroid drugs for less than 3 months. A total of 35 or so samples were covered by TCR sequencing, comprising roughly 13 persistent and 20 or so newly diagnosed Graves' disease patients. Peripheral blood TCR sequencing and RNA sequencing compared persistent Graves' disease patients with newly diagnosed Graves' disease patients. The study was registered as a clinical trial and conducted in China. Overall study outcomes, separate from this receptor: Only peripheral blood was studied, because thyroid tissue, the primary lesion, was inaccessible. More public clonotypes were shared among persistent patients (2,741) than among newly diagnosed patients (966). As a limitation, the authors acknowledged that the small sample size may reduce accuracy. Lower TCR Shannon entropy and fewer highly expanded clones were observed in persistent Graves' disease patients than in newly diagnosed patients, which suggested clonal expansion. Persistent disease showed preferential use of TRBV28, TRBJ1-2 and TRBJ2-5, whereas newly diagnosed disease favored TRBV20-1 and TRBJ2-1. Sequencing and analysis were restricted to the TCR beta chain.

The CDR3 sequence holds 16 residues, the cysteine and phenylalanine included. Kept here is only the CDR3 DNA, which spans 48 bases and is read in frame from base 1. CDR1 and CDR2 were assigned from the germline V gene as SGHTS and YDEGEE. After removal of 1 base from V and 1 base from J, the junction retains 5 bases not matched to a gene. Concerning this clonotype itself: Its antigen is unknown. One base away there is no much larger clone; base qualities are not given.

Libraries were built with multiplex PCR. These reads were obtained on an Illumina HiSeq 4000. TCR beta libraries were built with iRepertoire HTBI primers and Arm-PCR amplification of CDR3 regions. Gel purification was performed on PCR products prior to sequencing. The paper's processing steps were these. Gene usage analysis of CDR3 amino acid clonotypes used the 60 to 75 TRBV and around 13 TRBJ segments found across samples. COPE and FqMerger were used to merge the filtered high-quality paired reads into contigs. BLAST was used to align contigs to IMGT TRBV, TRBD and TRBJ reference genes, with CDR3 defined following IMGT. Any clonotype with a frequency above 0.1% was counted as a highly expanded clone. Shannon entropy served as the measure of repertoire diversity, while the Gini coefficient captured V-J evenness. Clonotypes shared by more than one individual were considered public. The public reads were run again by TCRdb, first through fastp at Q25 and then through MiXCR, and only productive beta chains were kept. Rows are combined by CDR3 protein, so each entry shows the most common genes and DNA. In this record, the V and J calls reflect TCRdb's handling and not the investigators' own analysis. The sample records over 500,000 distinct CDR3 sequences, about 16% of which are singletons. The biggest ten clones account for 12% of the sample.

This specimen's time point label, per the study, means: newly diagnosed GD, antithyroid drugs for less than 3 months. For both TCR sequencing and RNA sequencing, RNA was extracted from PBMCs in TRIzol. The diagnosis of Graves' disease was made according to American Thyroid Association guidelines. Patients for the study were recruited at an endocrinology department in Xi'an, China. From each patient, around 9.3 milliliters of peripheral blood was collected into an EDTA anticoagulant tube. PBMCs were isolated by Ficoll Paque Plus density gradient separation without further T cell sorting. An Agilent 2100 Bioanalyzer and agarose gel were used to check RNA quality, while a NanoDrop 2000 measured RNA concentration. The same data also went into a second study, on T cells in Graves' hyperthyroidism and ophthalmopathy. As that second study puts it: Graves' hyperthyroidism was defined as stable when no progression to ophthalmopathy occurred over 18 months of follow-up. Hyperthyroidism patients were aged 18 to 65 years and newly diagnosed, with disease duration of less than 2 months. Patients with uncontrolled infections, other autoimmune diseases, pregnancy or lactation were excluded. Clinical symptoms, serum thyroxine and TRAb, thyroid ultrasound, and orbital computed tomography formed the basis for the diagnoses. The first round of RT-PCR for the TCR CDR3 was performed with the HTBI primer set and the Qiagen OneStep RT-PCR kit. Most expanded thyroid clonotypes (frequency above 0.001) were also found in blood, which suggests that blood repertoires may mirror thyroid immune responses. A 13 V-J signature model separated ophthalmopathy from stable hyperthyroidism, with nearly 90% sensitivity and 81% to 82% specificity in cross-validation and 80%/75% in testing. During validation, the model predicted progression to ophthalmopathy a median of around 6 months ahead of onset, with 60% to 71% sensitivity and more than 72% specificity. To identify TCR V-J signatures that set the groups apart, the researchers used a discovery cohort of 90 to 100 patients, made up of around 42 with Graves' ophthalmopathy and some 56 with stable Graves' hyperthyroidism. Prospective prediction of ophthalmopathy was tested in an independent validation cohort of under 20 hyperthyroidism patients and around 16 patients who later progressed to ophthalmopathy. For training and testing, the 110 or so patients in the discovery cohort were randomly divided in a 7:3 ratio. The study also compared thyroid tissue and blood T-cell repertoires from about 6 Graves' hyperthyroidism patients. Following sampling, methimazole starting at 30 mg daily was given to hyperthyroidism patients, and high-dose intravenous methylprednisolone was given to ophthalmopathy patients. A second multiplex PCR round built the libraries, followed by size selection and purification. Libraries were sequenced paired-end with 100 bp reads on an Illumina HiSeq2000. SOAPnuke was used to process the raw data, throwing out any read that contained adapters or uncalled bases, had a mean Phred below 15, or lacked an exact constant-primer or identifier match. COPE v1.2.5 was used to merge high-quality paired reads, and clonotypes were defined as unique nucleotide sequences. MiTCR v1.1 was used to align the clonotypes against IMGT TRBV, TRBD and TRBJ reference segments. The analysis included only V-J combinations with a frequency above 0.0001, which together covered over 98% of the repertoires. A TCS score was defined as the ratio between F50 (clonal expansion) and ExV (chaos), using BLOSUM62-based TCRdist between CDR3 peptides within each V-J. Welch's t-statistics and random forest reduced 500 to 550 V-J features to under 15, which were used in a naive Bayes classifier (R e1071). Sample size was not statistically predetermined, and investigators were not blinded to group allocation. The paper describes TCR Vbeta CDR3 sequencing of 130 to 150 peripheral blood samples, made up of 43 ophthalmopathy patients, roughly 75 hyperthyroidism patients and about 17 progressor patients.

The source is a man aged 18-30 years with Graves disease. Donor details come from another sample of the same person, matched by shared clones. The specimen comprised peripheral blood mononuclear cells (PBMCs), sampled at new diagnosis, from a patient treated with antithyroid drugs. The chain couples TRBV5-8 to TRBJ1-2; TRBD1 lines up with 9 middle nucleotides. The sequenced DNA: TGTGCCAGCAGCTTGAGGCCGACAGGGGGTAACTATGGCTACACCTTC. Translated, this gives CASSLRPTGGNYGYTF.